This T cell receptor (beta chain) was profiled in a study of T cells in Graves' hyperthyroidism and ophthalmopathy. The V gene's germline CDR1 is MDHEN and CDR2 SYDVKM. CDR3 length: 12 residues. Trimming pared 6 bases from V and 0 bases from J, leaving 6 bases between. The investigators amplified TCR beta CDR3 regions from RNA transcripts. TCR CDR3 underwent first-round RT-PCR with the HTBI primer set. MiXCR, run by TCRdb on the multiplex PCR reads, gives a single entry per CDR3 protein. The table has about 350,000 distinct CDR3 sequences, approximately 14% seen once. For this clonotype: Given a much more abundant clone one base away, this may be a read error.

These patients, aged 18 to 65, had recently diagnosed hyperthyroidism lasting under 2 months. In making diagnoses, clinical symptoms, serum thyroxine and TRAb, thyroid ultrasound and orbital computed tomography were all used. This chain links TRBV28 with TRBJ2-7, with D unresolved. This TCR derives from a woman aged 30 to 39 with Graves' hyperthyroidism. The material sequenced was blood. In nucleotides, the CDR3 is TGTGCCAGCAGCCGTGTCTCCTACGAGCAGTACTTC. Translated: CASSRVSYEQYF. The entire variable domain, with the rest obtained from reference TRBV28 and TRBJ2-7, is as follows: DVKVTQSSRYLVKRTGEKVFLECVQDMDHENMFWYRQDPGLGLRLIYFSYDVKMKEKGDIPEGYSVSREKKERFSLILESASTNQTSMYLCASSRVSYEQYFGPGTRLTVT.